A selection of T cell receptor beta chains follows, all from one sample in a study of blood T cell repertoires in COVID-19. Clones were read by immunoSEQ multiplex PCR, and TCRdb kept only the in-frame ones, dropping some. The sample shows more than 110,000 clones, around 80% of them seen only once. Sequencing was performed on peripheral blood. These receptors originate from a human donor in a cohort sampled during active COVID-19. Each CDR3 is given with its conserved first and last residue. The D gene is left open where the match is weak. Some rows mark clone size as missing; the rest say once, few, many or name a class of expanded clone.

CDR3 length: 12; V gene: TRBV6-2/TRBV6-3; D gene: .; J gene: TRBJ1-2; clone size: .; CDR3 DNA: TGTGCCAGCAGTTTTCAGGTTTCTGGCTACACCTTC; CDR3 protein: CASSFQVSGYTF
CDR3 length: 13; V gene: TRBV11-2; D gene: .; J gene: TRBJ2-7; clone size: few; CDR3 DNA: TGTGCCAGCAGCATAACAGCCGCGGGTGAGCAGTACTTC; CDR3 protein: CASSITAAGEQYF
CDR3 length: 15; V gene: TRBV7-6; D gene: .; J gene: TRBJ1-1; clone size: .; CDR3 DNA: TGTGCCAGCAGCACCGGACAGAGAATGAACACTGAAGCTTTCTTT; CDR3 protein: CASSTGQRMNTEAFF
CDR3 length: 16; V gene: TRBV3-1/TRBV3-2; D gene: .; J gene: TRBJ1-5; clone size: .; CDR3 DNA: TGTGCCAGCAGCCAGGGCCCTCCCGTTAGCAATCAGCCCCAGCATTTT; CDR3 protein: CASSQGPPVSNQPQHF
CDR3 length: 15; V gene: TRBV24-1; D gene: TRBD1; J gene: TRBJ1-2; clone size: .; CDR3 DNA: TGTGCCACCAGTGATCCGGGACAGGGGGCCTATGGCTACACCTTC; CDR3 protein: CATSDPGQGAYGYTF
CDR3 length: 14; V gene: TRBV4-3; D gene: TRBD1; J gene: TRBJ2-2; clone size: .; CDR3 DNA: TGCGCCAGCAGCCTGGGACAGGGGACCGGGGAGCTGTTTTTT; CDR3 protein: CASSLGQGTGELFF
CDR3 length: 12; V gene: TRBV2; D gene: .; J gene: TRBJ1-2; clone size: .; CDR3 DNA: TGTGCCAGCAGTGAAGGGGGAGGTGGCTACACCTTC; CDR3 protein: CASSEGGGGYTF
CDR3 length: 15; V gene: TRBV27; D gene: TRBD1; J gene: TRBJ1-2; clone size: .; CDR3 DNA: TGTGCCAGCAGGGGCGGACAGGGGGGTTTCTATGGCTACACCTTC; CDR3 protein: CASRGGQGGFYGYTF
CDR3 length: 13; V gene: TRBV21-1; D gene: .; J gene: TRBJ2-1; clone size: .; CDR3 DNA: TGTGCCAGCAGCAGGGGACAGGGGAATGAGCAGTTCTTC; CDR3 protein: CASSRGQGNEQFF
CDR3 length: 15; V gene: TRBV2; D gene: TRBD1; J gene: TRBJ1-3; clone size: .; CDR3 DNA: TGTGCCAGCAGCTCACAGGGGGCATGGGGAAACACCATATATTTT; CDR3 protein: CASSSQGAWGNTIYF
CDR3 length: 14; V gene: TRBV7-2; D gene: TRBD1; J gene: TRBJ2-7; clone size: .; CDR3 DNA: TGTGCCAGCAGCAGAGGGGACAGTCGCTACGAGCAGTACTTC; CDR3 protein: CASSRGDSRYEQYF
CDR3 length: 14; V gene: TRBV7-3; D gene: .; J gene: TRBJ1-6; clone size: few; CDR3 DNA: TGTGCCAGCAGCCTCGGAGACTATAATTCACCCCTCCACTTT; CDR3 protein: CASSLGDYNSPLHF
CDR3 length: 15; V gene: TRBV28; D gene: .; J gene: TRBJ1-5; clone size: once; CDR3 DNA: TGTGCCAGCAGCCTCAGCGGGGAGGGCAATCAGCCCCAGCATTTT; CDR3 protein: CASSLSGEGNQPQHF
CDR3 length: 14; V gene: TRBV10-3; D gene: .; J gene: TRBJ1-1; clone size: .; CDR3 DNA: TGTGCCATCAGTGAGTCGCCAGGGAAAACTGAAGCTTTCTTT; CDR3 protein: CAISESPGKTEAFF
CDR3 length: 15; V gene: TRBV9; D gene: .; J gene: TRBJ2-7; clone size: .; CDR3 DNA: TGTGCCAGCAGCGTACTAGGAGGGGGCTCGGACGAGCAGTACTTC; CDR3 protein: CASSVLGGGSDEQYF
CDR3 length: 16; V gene: TRBV4-3; D gene: .; J gene: TRBJ1-2; clone size: few; CDR3 DNA: TGCGCCAGCAGCCAAGATAGGTACAGCTCTAACTATGGCTACACCTTC; CDR3 protein: CASSQDRYSSNYGYTF
CDR3 length: 13; V gene: TRBV12-5; D gene: .; J gene: TRBJ2-3; clone size: .; CDR3 DNA: TGTGCTAGTGGTCCCTCGGGTGGCGATACGCAGTATTTT; CDR3 protein: CASGPSGGDTQYF
CDR3 length: 13; V gene: TRBV6-6; D gene: .; J gene: TRBJ1-2; clone size: .; CDR3 DNA: TGTGCCACCACAGTCTCTTCTAACTATGGCTACACCTTC; CDR3 protein: CATTVSSNYGYTF
CDR3 length: 14; V gene: TRBV5-1; D gene: TRBD2; J gene: TRBJ2-7; clone size: once; CDR3 DNA: TGCGCCAGCAGCTCAACTGGACTAGCTGTCGAGCAGTACTTC; CDR3 protein: CASSSTGLAVEQYF
CDR3 length: 17; V gene: TRBV4-3; D gene: .; J gene: TRBJ2-2; clone size: .; CDR3 DNA: TGCGCCAGCAGCCAAGATCGGGTCCCCAGCAACACCGGGGAGCTGTTTTTT; CDR3 protein: CASSQDRVPSNTGELFF
CDR3 length: 15; V gene: TRBV6-6; D gene: .; J gene: TRBJ2-2; clone size: few; CDR3 DNA: TGTGCCAGCGGAAGGGAGACCTTGAACACCGGGGAGCTGTTTTTT; CDR3 protein: CASGRETLNTGELFF
CDR3 length: 14; V gene: TRBV6-5; D gene: TRBD1; J gene: TRBJ1-3; clone size: .; CDR3 DNA: TGTGCCAGCAGTAAACAGGGGGCGGGAAACACCATATATTTT; CDR3 protein: CASSKQGAGNTIYF
CDR3 length: 15; V gene: TRBV5-1; D gene: TRBD1; J gene: TRBJ1-1; clone size: .; CDR3 DNA: TGCGCCAGCAGCTTGGGACAGGGTAGAAACACTGAAGCTTTCTTT; CDR3 protein: CASSLGQGRNTEAFF
CDR3 length: 14; V gene: TRBV5-1; D gene: .; J gene: TRBJ1-5; clone size: .; CDR3 DNA: TGCGCCAGCAGCTTGGATAGGGGCGATCAGCCCCAGCATTTT; CDR3 protein: CASSLDRGDQPQHF
CDR3 length: 18; V gene: TRBV4-2; D gene: .; J gene: TRBJ1-2; clone size: .; CDR3 DNA: TGTGCCAGCAGCCAAGACCTTTTCGACAGTTTAGCTAACTATGGCTACACCTTC; CDR3 protein: CASSQDLFDSLANYGYTF
CDR3 length: 18; V gene: TRBV5-1; D gene: .; J gene: TRBJ1-2; clone size: .; CDR3 DNA: TGCGCCAGCAGCTGGAGCGGGACACCACCCTCCCCAACCTATGGCTACACCTTC; CDR3 protein: CASSWSGTPPSPTYGYTF
CDR3 length: 14; V gene: TRBV6-5; D gene: .; J gene: TRBJ1-3; clone size: once; CDR3 DNA: TGTGCCAGCAGTTACAGGGGGTCTGGAAACACCATATATTTT; CDR3 protein: CASSYRGSGNTIYF
CDR3 length: 13; V gene: TRBV10-3; D gene: TRBD1; J gene: TRBJ1-1; clone size: .; CDR3 DNA: TGTGCCACGCGAGACAGGGGGCCGACTGAAGCTTTCTTT; CDR3 protein: CATRDRGPTEAFF